This record covers a single T cell receptor (beta chain). Its antigen is undetermined. PCR was performed using 60 Vbeta and 13 Jbeta primers. Sequencing was performed with immunoSEQ multiplex PCR; in TCRdb, only in-frame clones are kept and a portion is missing. The repertoire consists of 150,000 to 200,000 clones, with approximately 78% occurring once and the leading ten covering around 14%. The data derive from a study of cytomegalovirus exposure and HLA in healthy donors. On the study more broadly: From donors who were HLA-typed, an early data release held 80 million to 95 million unique TCRs.

The study, taken as a whole, reports: Serostatus for CMV was the only available immune exposure information.

The clonotype originates from a woman aged 50 to 60 in good health and CMV-seropositive. Sequencing was carried out using PBMCs.

In nucleotides, the CDR3 is TGTGCCAGCAGAACGGACAGGGGCTACGAGCAGTACTTC. This translates into CASRTDRGYEQYF. V and J are TRBV5-4 and TRBJ2-7; 9 bases match TRBD1. Germline V gene lookup returns CDR1 SGHNT and CDR2 YYREEE (reference sequence). There are 13 residues in the CDR3. V gave up 5 bases and J gave up 3 bases; unmatched junction bases: 3.